The 10 T cell receptor beta chains reported below all come from one sample, sequenced in a study of graft-versus-host responses after intestinal transplantation. TCRdb keeps only in-frame clones here, not all; method: immunoSEQ multiplex PCR. The sample carries about 40,000 clones, approximately 95% recorded once. No antigen is known for these receptors. This specimen was unstimulated CD8+ T cells sorted from spleen or lymph node cells, taken before transplant. Receptor source: a human donor who was the organ donor for an intestinal transplant.

The J gene is TRBJ2-7, the V gene TRBV7-8, with D uncertain. Trimming took off 5 bases at V and 5 bases at J, with 10 bases between the two ends. The CDR3 length is 12 residues. In germline, CDR1 is SGHVS, CDR2 FQNEAQ. CDR3 coding DNA: TGTGCCAGCAGCCATCAAGATAACGAGCAGTACTTC. Encoded protein: CASSHQDNEQYF.

The chain couples TRBV6-5 to TRBJ2-1, with 9 bases fitting TRBD2. The CDR3 sequence is 15 residues long. V trimming: 6 bases; J trimming: 5 bases; junction bases outside the gene matches: 8. Germline lookup yields CDR1 MNHEY and CDR2 SVGAGI. DNA of the CDR3: TGTGCCAGCAGACTCGGACTAGCGTATGACAATGAGCAGTTCTTC. Translation gives CASRLGLAYDNEQFF.

V usage is TRBV7-8 and J usage is TRBJ1-4, with D unresolved. The CDR3 contains 12 residues. The V gene's germline CDR1 is SGHVS and CDR2 FQNEAQ. The V gene lost 5 bases and the J gene lost 7 bases, with 8 bases spanning the gap. The CDR3 here is CASSPRVEKLFF. The CDR3 bases are TGTGCCAGCAGCCCAAGGGTTGAAAAACTGTTTTTT.

For the CDR3, the DNA is TGTGCCAGCAGCTTACCGACCTCGACGGACGGAAACACCATATATTTT. This gives the protein CASSLPTSTDGNTIYF. The chain has TRBV7-8 and TRBJ1-3; the D is unclear. CDR1 and CDR2 (germline): SGHVS, FQNEAQ. This CDR3 region has 16 residues. With 2 bases removed from V and 4 bases from J, the gap between germline ends came to 15 bases.

The CDR3 loop is CASSQEYFKGDYGYTF. CDR3 nucleotides: TGCGCCAGCAGCCAAGAATATTTTAAGGGGGACTATGGCTACACCTTC. The chain links TRBV4-1 to TRBJ1-2; the D gene is possibly TRBD1 (6 bases). CDR3 length: 16 amino acids. The germline gives CDR1 MGHRA, CDR2 YSYEKL. Between the trimmed V and J ends, which lost 0 bases and 3 bases, there was a span of 14 bases.

The rearrangement uses TRBV4-3 and TRBJ2-1; D remains ambiguous. The V end was cut by 0 bases, the J end by 9 bases, with 6 bases between. Germline values: CDR1 LGHNA, CDR2 YSLEER. CDR3 length equals 12 residues. CDR3 region: CASSQDFGEQFF. The CDR3 nucleotides read TGCGCCAGCAGCCAAGATTTTGGTGAGCAGTTCTTC.

The rearrangement links TRBV6-5 to TRBJ2-2; TRBD2 aligns across 9 bases. CDR1 is MNHEY and CDR2 is SVGAGI in the germline V gene. The CDR3 is made up of 16 amino acids. Losses at the gene ends were 2 bases for V and 7 bases for J; bases not matched to a gene: 8. Here the CDR3 reads CASSYGGGADIGELFF. The DNA for the CDR3 is TGTGCCAGCAGTTACGGCGGGGGGGCCGATATCGGGGAGCTGTTTTTT.

This chain links TRBV2 with TRBJ2-3; the match to TRBD2 covers 10 bases. The length of the CDR3 is 16 residues. Germline CDR1 and CDR2: SNHLY and FYNNEI. V was clipped by 4 bases and J by 4 bases; unmatched bases: 8. The CDR3 DNA reads as TGTGCCAGCAGTGGAGAGCGGGGGGGCGTGTCAGATACGCAGTATTTT. It is translated as CASSGERGGVSDTQYF.

The CDR3 coding sequence is TGTGCCAGCAGTCCACCGACTAGCGGGGGGGGTATTCAGTACTTC. This encodes CASSPPTSGGGIQYF. The J gene is TRBJ2-4, the V gene TRBV6-5, with 14 bases that match TRBD2. The V gene's germline CDR1 is MNHEY and CDR2 SVGAGI. The CDR3 loop spans 15 amino acids. J was trimmed by 10 bases and V by 5 bases; bases with no gene match: 7.

The chain uses TRBV7-9 and TRBJ2-1; 7 nucleotides agree with TRBD1. J gave up 5 bases and V 4 bases, and 2 bases lay outside the gene matches. This CDR3 contains 13 residues. The germline CDR1 and CDR2 sequences are SEHNR and FQNEAQ (reference sequence). The CDR3 sequence is CASSSGTDNEQFF. The CDR3 DNA is TGTGCCAGCAGCTCCGGGACAGACAATGAGCAGTTCTTC.